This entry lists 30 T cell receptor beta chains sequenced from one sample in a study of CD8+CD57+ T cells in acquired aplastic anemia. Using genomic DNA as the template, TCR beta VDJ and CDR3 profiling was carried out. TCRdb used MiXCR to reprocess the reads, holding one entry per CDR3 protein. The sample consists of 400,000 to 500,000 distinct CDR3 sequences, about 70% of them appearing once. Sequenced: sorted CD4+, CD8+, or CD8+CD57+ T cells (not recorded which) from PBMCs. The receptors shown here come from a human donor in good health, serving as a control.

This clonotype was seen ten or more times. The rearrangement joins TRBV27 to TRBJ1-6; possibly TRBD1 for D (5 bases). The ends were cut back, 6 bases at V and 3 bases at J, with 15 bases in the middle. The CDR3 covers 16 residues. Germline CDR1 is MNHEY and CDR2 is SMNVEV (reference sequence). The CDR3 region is CASRAGTHGYNSPLHF. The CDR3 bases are TGTGCCAGCAGAGCCGGGACGCATGGCTATAATTCACCCCTCCACTTT.

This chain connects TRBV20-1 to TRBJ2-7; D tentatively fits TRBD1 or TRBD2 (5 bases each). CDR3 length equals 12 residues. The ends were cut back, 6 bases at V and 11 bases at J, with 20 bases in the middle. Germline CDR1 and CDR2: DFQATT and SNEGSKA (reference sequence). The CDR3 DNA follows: TGCAGTGCGCACCAGGGTTACGACTACAAGTACTTC. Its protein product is CSAHQGYDYKYF.

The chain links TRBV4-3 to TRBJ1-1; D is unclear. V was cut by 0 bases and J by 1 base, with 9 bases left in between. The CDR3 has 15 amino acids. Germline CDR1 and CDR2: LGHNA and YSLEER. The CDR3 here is CASSQEEGRNTEAFF. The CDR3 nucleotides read TGCGCCAGCAGCCAAGAGGAGGGTAGGAACACTGAAGCTTTCTTT.

This CDR3 reads CASTQGGSEAFF. The DNA for the CDR3 is TGTGCCAGCACACAGGGAGGGTCTGAAGCTTTCTTT. This chain uses TRBV6-5 with TRBJ1-1; a possible D gene is TRBD1 (6 bases). Trimming removed 7 bases at V and 6 bases at J, with 12 bases between. Germline V gives CDR1 MNHEY, CDR2 SVGAGI. This CDR3 region has 12 residues.

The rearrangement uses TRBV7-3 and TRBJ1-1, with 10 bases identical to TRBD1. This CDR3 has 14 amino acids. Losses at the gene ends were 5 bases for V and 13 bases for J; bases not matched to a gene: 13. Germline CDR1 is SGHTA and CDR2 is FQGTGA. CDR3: CASSLGGTGDKDFF. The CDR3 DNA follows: TGTGCCAGCAGCCTAGGCGGGACAGGGGACAAAGATTTCTTT.

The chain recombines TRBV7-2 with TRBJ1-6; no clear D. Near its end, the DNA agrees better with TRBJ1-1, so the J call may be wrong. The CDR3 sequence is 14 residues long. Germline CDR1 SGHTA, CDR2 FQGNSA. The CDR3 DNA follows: TGTGCCAGCAGCCACACGAGGGTTAAGACACAAGCTTTCTTT. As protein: CASSHTRVKTQAFF.

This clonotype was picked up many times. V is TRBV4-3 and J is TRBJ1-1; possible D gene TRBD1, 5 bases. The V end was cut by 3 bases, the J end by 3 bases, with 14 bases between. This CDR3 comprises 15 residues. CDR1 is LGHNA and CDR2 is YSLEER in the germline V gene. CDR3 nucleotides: TGCGCCAGCAGCCATCAGGGCGGGGTTGACACTGAAGCTTTCTTT. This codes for CASSHQGGVDTEAFF.

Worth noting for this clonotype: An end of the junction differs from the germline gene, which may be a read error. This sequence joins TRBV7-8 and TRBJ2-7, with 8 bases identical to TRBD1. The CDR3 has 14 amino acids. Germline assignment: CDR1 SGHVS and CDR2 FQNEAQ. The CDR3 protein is CASSPSAGTGDHEF. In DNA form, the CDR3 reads TGTGCCAGCAGCCCGTCGGCCGGGACAGGCGACCACGAGTTC. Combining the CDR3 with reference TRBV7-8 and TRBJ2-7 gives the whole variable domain GAGVSQSPRYKVAKRGQDVALRCDPISGHVSLFWYQQALGQGPEFLTYFQNEAQLDKSGLPSDRFFAERPEGSVSTLKIQRTQQEDSAVYLCASSPSAGTGDHEFGPGTRLTVT.

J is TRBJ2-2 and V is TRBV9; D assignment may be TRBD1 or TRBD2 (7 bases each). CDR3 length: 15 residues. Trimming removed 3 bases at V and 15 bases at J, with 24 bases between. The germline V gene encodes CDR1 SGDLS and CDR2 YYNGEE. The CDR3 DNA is TGTGCCAGCAGCGGAGCCGGGGGGACAGATACGCAGTTGTTTTTT. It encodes CASSGAGGTDTQLFF.

The DNA for the CDR3 is TGTGCCAGCAGCGCCGGGACGGAGGCGGGCTACACCTTC. It translates to CASSAGTEAGYTF. V and J are TRBV5-6 and TRBJ1-2; a possible D gene is TRBD1 (5 bases). This CDR3 has 13 residues. Trimming took off 4 bases at V and 8 bases at J, with 15 bases between the two ends. Looked up from germline, CDR1 is SGHDT and CDR2 is YYEEEE.

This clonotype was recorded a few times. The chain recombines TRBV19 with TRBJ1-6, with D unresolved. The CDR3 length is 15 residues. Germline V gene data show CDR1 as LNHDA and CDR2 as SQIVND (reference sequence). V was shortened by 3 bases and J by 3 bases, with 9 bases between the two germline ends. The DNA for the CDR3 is TGTGCCAGTAGTATGGGAGGGATCTATAATTCACCCCTCCACTTT. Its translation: CASSMGGIYNSPLHF.

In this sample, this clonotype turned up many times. The CDR3 DNA sequence: TGTGCCAGTAGTATAGACGGAGGCCCGGGACAGGAGGGTGGCTACACCTTC. It translates to CASSIDGGPGQEGGYTF. The chain has TRBV19 and TRBJ1-2; 8 bases match TRBD1. Germline CDR1 LNHDA, CDR2 SQIVND (reference sequence). J lost 7 bases, V lost 0 bases, and 13 bases had no gene match. The CDR3 extends over 17 amino acids.

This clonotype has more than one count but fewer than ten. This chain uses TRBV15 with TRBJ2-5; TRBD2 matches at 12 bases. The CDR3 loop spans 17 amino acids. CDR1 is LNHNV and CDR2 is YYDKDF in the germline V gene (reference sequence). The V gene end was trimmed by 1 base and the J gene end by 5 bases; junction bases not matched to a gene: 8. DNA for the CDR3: TGTGCCACCAGCAGAGCTAGCGGGGGGGCTCGGGATGAGACCCAGTACTTC. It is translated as CATSRASGGARDETQYF.

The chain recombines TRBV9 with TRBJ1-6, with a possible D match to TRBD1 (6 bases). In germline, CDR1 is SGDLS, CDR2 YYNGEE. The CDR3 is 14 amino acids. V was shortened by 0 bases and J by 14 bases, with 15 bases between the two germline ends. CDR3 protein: CASSVDSGERALHF. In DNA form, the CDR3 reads TGTGCCAGCAGCGTAGATTCAGGGGAAAGGGCCCTCCACTTT.

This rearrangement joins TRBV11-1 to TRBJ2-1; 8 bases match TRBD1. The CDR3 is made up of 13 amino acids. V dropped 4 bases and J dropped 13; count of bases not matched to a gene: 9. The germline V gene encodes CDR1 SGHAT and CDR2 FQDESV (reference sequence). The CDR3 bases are TGTGCCAGCAGCTCCGGTGGACAGGGAAAACAGTTCTTC. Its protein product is CASSSGGQGKQFF.

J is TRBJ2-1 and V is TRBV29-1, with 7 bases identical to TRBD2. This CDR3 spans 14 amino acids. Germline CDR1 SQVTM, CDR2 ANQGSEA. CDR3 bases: TGCGGCAGTAGTATAGGGGAGGGTCGGGTTGAGCAGTTCTTC. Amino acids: CGSSIGEGRVEQFF.

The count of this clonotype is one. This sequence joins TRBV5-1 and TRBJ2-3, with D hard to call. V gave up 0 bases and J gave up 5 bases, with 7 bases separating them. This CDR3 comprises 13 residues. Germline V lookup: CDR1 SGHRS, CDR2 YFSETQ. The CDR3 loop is CASSLGFGDTQYF. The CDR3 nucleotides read TGCGCCAGCAGCTTGGGTTTCGGAGATACGCAGTATTTT.

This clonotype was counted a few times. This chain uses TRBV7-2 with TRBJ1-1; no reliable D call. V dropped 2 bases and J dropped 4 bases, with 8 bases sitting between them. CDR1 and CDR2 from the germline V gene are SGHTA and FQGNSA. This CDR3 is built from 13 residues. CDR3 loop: CASSLLEGTEAFF. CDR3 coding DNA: TGTGCCAGCAGCTTATTAGAGGGCACTGAAGCTTTCTTT.

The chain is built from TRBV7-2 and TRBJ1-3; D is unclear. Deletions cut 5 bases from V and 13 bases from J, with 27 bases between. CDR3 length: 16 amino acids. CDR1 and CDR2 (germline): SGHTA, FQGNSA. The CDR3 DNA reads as TGTGCCAGCAGCCCCCAAATGGCCGGGGAGCTGTTCTTTATATATTTT. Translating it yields CASSPQMAGELFFIYF.

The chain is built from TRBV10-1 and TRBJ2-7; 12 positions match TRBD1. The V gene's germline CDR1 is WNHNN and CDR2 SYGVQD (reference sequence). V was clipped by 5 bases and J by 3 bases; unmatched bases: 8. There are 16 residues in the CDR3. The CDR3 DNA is TGCGCCAGCAGTCGACCGGGACAGGGGGCCGTCTACGAGCAGTACTTC. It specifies CASSRPGQGAVYEQYF.

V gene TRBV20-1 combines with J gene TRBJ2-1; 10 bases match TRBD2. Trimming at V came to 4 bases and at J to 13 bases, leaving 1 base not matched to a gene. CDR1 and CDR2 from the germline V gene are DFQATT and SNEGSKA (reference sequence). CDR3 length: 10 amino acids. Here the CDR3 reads CSAKRGGQFF. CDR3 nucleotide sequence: TGCAGTGCTAAGCGGGGGGGCCAGTTCTTC.

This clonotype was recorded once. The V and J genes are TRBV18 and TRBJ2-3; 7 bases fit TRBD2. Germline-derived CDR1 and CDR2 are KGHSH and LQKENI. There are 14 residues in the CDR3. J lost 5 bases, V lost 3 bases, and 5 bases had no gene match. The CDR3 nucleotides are TGTGCCAGCTCACCCGTTGGGGGGGAAGATACGCAGTATTTT. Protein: CASSPVGGEDTQYF.

For the CDR3, the DNA is TGTGCCAGCAGCCCGTACATGAACACTGAAGCTTTCTTT. Translation: CASSPYMNTEAFF. J is TRBJ1-1 and V is TRBV7-8; no clear D. V lost 5 bases, J lost 0 bases, and 7 bases lay in between. The CDR3 is 13 residues long. The germline gives CDR1 SGHVS, CDR2 FQNEAQ.

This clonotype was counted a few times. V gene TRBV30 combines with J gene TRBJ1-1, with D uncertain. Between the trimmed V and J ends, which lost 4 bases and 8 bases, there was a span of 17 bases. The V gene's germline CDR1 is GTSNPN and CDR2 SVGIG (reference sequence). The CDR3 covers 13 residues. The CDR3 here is CAWKWRQASEAFF. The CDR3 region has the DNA TGTGCCTGGAAGTGGCGGCAGGCCAGCGAAGCTTTCTTT. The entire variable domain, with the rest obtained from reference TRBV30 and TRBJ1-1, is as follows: SQTIHQWPATLVQPVGSPLSLECTVEGTSNPNLYWYRQAAGRGLQLLFYSVGIGQISSEVPQNLSASRPQDRQFILSSKKLLLSDSGFYLCAWKWRQASEAFFGQGTRLTVV.

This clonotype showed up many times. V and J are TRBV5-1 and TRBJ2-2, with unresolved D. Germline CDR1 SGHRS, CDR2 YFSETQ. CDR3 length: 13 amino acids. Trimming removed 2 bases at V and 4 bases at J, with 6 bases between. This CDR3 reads CASSFDVTGELFF. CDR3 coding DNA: TGCGCCAGCAGCTTTGACGTCACCGGGGAGCTGTTTTTT.

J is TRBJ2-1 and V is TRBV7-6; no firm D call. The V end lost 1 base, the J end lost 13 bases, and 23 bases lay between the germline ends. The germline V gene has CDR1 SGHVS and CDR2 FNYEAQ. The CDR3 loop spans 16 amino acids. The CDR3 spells CASSLGMAADEQYQFF. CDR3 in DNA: TGTGCCAGCAGCTTAGGTATGGCAGCCGACGAGCAGTACCAGTTCTTC.

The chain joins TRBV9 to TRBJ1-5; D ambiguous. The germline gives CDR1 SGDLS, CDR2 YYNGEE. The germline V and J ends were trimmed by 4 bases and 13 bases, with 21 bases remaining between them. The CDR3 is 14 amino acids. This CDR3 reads CASSTQHRDHLQHF. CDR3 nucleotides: TGTGCCAGCAGCACTCAACACAGAGATCACCTACAGCATTTT.

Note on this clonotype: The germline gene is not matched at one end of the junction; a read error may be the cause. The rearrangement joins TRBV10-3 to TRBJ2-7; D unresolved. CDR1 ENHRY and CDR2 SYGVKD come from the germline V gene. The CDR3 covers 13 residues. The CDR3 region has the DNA TGTGCCATCAGTGACCCCCAACCCTACGAGGAGTACTTC. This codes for CAISDPQPYEEYF.

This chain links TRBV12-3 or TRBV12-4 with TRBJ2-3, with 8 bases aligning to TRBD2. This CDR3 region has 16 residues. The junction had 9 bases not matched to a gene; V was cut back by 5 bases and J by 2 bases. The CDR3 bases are TGTGCCAGCAGTCGGGGCGGGGGGCCGCACACAGATACGCAGTATTTT. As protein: CASSRGGGPHTDTQYF.

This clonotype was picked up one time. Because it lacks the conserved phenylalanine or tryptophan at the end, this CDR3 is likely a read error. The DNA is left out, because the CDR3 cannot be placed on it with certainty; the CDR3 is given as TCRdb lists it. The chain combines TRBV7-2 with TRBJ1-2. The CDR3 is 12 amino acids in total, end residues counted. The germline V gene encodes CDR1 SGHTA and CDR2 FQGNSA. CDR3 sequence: CAGSVFNLGHTS.